This TCR beta chain was sequenced for a study of OX40 agonist ivuxolimab in advanced cancers. Across the whole study: Ivuxolimab, an antibody acting as an agonist of OX40 (CD134), was used to treat patients. Patients treated during dose escalation were battling hepatocellular carcinoma, melanoma, renal cell or head and neck cancer.

Assay: immunoSEQ multiplex PCR; the TCRdb copy retains only in-frame clones and omits some. This table holds tens of thousands of clones, roughly nine tenths found once. V lost 5 bases and J lost 1, with 11 bases in between. The CDR3 has 15 amino acids. From germline, CDR1 is MDHEN and CDR2 SYDVKM. The source material was CD4+ or CD8+ T cells sorted from blood, sampled in a trial of the OX40 agonist ivuxolimab. The receptor was derived from an adult with an advanced solid tumor such as melanoma, head and neck, liver or kidney cancer. V usage is TRBV28 and J usage is TRBJ2-2, with D unclear. CDR3 loop: CASSKNPVNTGELFF. The CDR3 DNA is TGTGCCAGCAGTAAAAACCCAGTGAACACCGGGGAGCTGTTTTTT.